The 25 T cell receptor beta chains in this list originate from one sample, sequenced in a study of cytomegalovirus exposure and HLA in healthy donors. Method: immunoSEQ multiplex PCR; TCRdb's copy keeps in-frame clones and lacks some. The table includes fewer than 60,000 clones, roughly 93% detected once. Sequencing was performed on PBMCs. The origin of the receptors is a woman younger than 35 in good health and CMV-seropositive.

The chain carries TRBV5-4 and TRBJ1-2; 9 bases are shared with TRBD1. The V gene end was trimmed by 0 bases and the J gene end by 6 bases; junction bases not matched to a gene: 0. The CDR3 length is 13 residues. Germline V gene sequence: CDR1 SGHNT, CDR2 YYREEE (reference sequence). The CDR3 loop reads CASSLGTGDGYTF. CDR3 in DNA: TGTGCCAGCAGCTTGGGGACAGGGGATGGCTACACCTTC.

CDR3 sequence: CASSLKQGPNSPLHF. CDR3 DNA sequence: TGTGCCAGCAGCCTAAAACAGGGTCCTAATTCACCCCTCCACTTT. The chain joins TRBV9 to TRBJ1-6; TRBD1 might be the D (6 bases). V dropped 4 bases and J dropped 6 bases, with 14 bases sitting between them. The germline gives CDR1 SGDLS, CDR2 YYNGEE. CDR3 length: 15 residues.

The rearrangement uses TRBV7-8 and TRBJ1-1, with TRBD1 matching 7 bases. CDR1 is SGHVS and CDR2 is FQNEAQ in the germline V gene. The CDR3 runs to 14 residues. With 2 bases clipped from V and 1 base from J, the junction kept 1 base outside the gene matches. CDR3: CASSLTGENTEAFF. The CDR3 region has the DNA TGTGCCAGCAGCTTAACAGGGGAGAACACTGAAGCTTTCTTT. The entire variable domain, with the rest obtained from reference TRBV7-8 and TRBJ1-1, is as follows: GAGVSQSPRYKVAKRGQDVALRCDPISGHVSLFWYQQALGQGPEFLTYFQNEAQLDKSGLPSDRFFAERPEGSVSTLKIQRTQQEDSAVYLCASSLTGENTEAFFGQGTRLTVV.

V and J are TRBV5-4 and TRBJ1-5, with 10 bases aligning to TRBD1. J was trimmed by 8 bases and V by 4 bases; bases with no gene match: 3. CDR3 length: 13 residues. Germline CDR1 and CDR2: SGHNT and YYREEE (reference sequence). The CDR3: CASSVDRGEPQHF. CDR3 coding DNA: TGTGCCAGCAGCGTGGACAGGGGGGAGCCCCAGCATTTT. The variable domain in full, with the rest retrieved from reference TRBV5-4 and TRBJ1-5, is ETGVTQSPTHLIKTRGQQVTLRCSSQSGHNTVSWYQQALGQGPQFIFQYYREEENGRGNFPPRFSGLQFPNYSSELNVNALELDDSALYLCASSVDRGEPQHFGDGTRLSIL.

There are a few counts of this clone. The J gene is TRBJ2-2, the V gene TRBV27; 8 positions agree with TRBD2. The CDR3 sequence is 16 residues long. Looked up from germline, CDR1 is MNHEY and CDR2 is SMNVEV (reference sequence). The ends lost 7 bases at V and 2 bases at J; junction bases unmatched: 9. The CDR3 region is CASTLHGGVNTGELFF. In DNA, the CDR3 is TGTGCCAGCACCCTTCACGGGGGGGTCAACACCGGGGAGCTGTTTTTT.

V is TRBV27 and J is TRBJ1-5; 11 bases line up with TRBD1. Germline V gene sequence: CDR1 MNHEY, CDR2 SMNVEV (reference sequence). The V gene end was trimmed by 4 bases and the J gene end by 4 bases; junction bases not matched to a gene: 3. This CDR3 region has 15 residues. The CDR3 nucleotides are TGTGCCAGCAGTTCCGGGACAGGGGGGAATCAGCCCCAGCATTTT. Residues: CASSSGTGGNQPQHF.

A few counts support this clone. The chain links TRBV25-1 to TRBJ2-2; a weak D match, TRBD1 (5 bases). This CDR3 region has 12 residues. CDR1 is MGHDK and CDR2 is SYGVNS in the germline V gene. The V gene lost 4 bases and the J gene lost 9 bases, with 9 bases spanning the gap. DNA of the CDR3: TGTGCCAGCAGTGCAGGGCGTTGGGAGCTGTTTTTT. This codes for CASSAGRWELFF.

The chain links TRBV19 to TRBJ1-4, with D perhaps matching TRBD1 (5 bases). CDR1 and CDR2 from the germline V gene are LNHDA and SQIVND (reference sequence). The CDR3 has 17 residues. With 2 bases removed from V and 0 bases from J, the gap between germline ends came to 13 bases. The CDR3 DNA sequence: TGTGCCAGTAGTATACAGACAGCTTCTACAACTAATGAAAAACTGTTTTTT. Translation: CASSIQTASTTNEKLFF.

V gene TRBV2 combines with J gene TRBJ1-4, with 8 bases aligning to TRBD1. The CDR3 consists of 12 residues. V gave up 4 bases and J gave up 10 bases; unmatched junction bases: 2. CDR1 and CDR2 (germline): SNHLY, FYNNEI. The CDR3: CASSGDRSKLFF. The CDR3, as DNA: TGTGCCAGCAGTGGGGACAGGTCAAAACTGTTTTTT. The full variable domain, completed using reference TRBV2 and TRBJ1-4, is EPEVTQTPSHQVTQMGQEVILRCVPISNHLYFYWYRQILGQKVEFLVSFYNNEISEKSEIFDDQFSVERPDGSNFTLKIRSTKLEDSAMYFCASSGDRSKLFFGSGTQLSVL.

The genes are TRBV6-1 and TRBJ1-1; D ambiguous. From germline, CDR1 is MNHNS and CDR2 SASEGT. The CDR3 totals 13 residues. Trimming removed 1 base from V and 5 bases from J, with 8 bases in between. CDR3 residues: CASSEGSRTEAFF. The CDR3 nucleotides read TGTGCCAGCAGTGAAGGGTCGAGGACTGAAGCTTTCTTT.

The J gene is TRBJ2-2, the V gene TRBV4-1; D uncertain. V shed 4 bases and J shed 5 bases, with 23 bases lying between them. Germline V gene lookup returns CDR1 MGHRA and CDR2 YSYEKL. The CDR3 extends over 18 amino acids. The CDR3 is CASSLSPPRLLRTGELFF. The CDR3 DNA follows: TGCGCCAGCAGCCTCTCTCCTCCCCGATTACTCCGGACCGGGGAGCTGTTTTTT.

The genes are TRBV4-2 and TRBJ1-1; D is uncertain. The germline gives CDR1 LGHNA, CDR2 YNFKEQ. CDR3 length: 14 residues. Trimming removed 3 bases from V and 1 base from J, with 9 bases in between. The CDR3 coding sequence is TGTGCCAGCAGCCAGGGAGGATCGAACACTGAAGCTTTCTTT. As protein: CASSQGGSNTEAFF.

The chain couples TRBV5-1 to TRBJ2-7, with TRBD2 identical over 7 bases. Unmatched junction bases numbered 11, after V lost 4 bases and J lost 4 bases. From germline, CDR1 is SGHRS and CDR2 YFSETQ. This CDR3 is 15 amino acids long. CDR3 protein: CASSPREAGKYEQYF. The CDR3 region has the DNA TGCGCCAGCAGCCCTAGGGAAGCGGGGAAATACGAGCAGTACTTC.

The CDR3 loop reads CASSQDLGQGAEKLFF. In DNA form, the CDR3 reads TGTGCCAGCAGCCAAGATTTAGGGCAGGGCGCAGAAAAACTGTTTTTT. The J gene is TRBJ1-4, the V gene TRBV4-2; D might be TRBD1 (5 bases). CDR1 LGHNA and CDR2 YNFKEQ come from the germline V gene. There are 16 residues in the CDR3. Trimming removed 0 bases at V and 8 bases at J, with 16 bases between.

The rearrangement links TRBV2 to TRBJ2-4; 13 bases match TRBD2. With 11 bases clipped from V and 0 bases from J, the junction kept 1 base outside the gene matches. The CDR3 sequence is 14 residues long. The germline gives CDR1 SNHLY, CDR2 FYNNEI. CDR3 DNA sequence: TGTGCCGGACTAGCGGGGGAAGCCAAAAACATTCAGTACTTC. Its protein product is CAGLAGEAKNIQYF.

V and J are TRBV7-9 and TRBJ1-1, with a weak D call TRBD1 (6 bases). The CDR3 consists of 14 residues. CDR1 and CDR2 (germline): SEHNR, FQNEAQ (reference sequence). V was shortened by 5 bases and J by 0 bases, with 10 bases between the two germline ends. CDR3 sequence (DNA): TGTGCCAGCAGCCTACAGGGCATGAACACTGAAGCTTTCTTT. Amino acids: CASSLQGMNTEAFF.

This rearrangement joins TRBV28 to TRBJ1-1; D ambiguous. Germline V gives CDR1 MDHEN, CDR2 SYDVKM. The length of the CDR3 is 14 residues. Trimming cost V 6 bases and J 5 bases, with 16 bases left between them. CDR3 coding DNA: TGTGCCAGCAGCCTCCCAGAGAGGAGGACTGAAGCTTTCTTT. This codes for CASSLPERRTEAFF.

A single count supports this clone. This chain uses TRBV4-2 with TRBJ2-3; 7 nucleotides line up with TRBD2. V lost 4 bases, J lost 5 bases, and 15 bases stayed unmatched. CDR1 LGHNA and CDR2 YNFKEQ come from the germline V gene. This CDR3 spans 17 amino acids. CDR3 loop: CASSPREGGGPGDTQYF. Written as DNA, the CDR3 is TGTGCCAGCAGCCCCCGAGAGGGCGGGGGTCCTGGAGATACGCAGTATTTT.

The gene calls are TRBV4-2 and TRBJ1-1, with D perhaps TRBD1 (5 bases). Trimming cost V 0 bases and J 1 base, with 12 bases left between them. Per the germline V gene, CDR1 is LGHNA and CDR2 is YNFKEQ. The CDR3 has 16 amino acids. The CDR3 is CASSQDEGVGNTEAFF. DNA for the CDR3: TGTGCCAGCAGCCAAGATGAAGGGGTGGGGAACACTGAAGCTTTCTTT.

This chain joins TRBV7-7 and TRBJ1-4, with D possibly being TRBD1 (5 bases). From germline, CDR1 is SSHAT and CDR2 FNYEAQ (reference sequence). V was clipped by 11 bases and J by 7 bases, with 14 bases between them. The CDR3 is 12 residues long. The DNA for the CDR3 is TGTGCCGTTGGATGGGGGGGTGAAAAACTGTTTTTT. Protein product: CAVGWGGEKLFF.

The chain has TRBV7-9 and TRBJ1-1, with D possibly being TRBD1 (6 bases). The germline V and J ends were trimmed by 4 bases and 6 bases, with 9 bases remaining between them. Germline V gene sequence: CDR1 SEHNR, CDR2 FQNEAQ (reference sequence). The CDR3 runs 12 residues. The CDR3 nucleotides read TGTGCCAGCAGCTCGACAGGCCCTGAAGCTTTCTTT. Its translation is CASSSTGPEAFF.

CDR3 residues: CATTSEGDTQYF. The CDR3 DNA sequence: TGTGCCACCACCTCCGAGGGAGATACGCAGTATTTT. V and J are TRBV15 and TRBJ2-3, with D perhaps matching TRBD2 (5 bases). Trimming took off 7 bases at V and 5 bases at J, with 10 bases between the two ends. Germline V CDR1 and CDR2: LNHNV, YYDKDF (reference sequence). There are 12 residues in the CDR3.

This sequence joins TRBV29-1 and TRBJ1-1, with D possibly being TRBD1 (5 bases). The germline CDR1 and CDR2 sequences are SQVTM and ANQGSEA. V gave up 4 bases and J gave up 3 bases, with 12 bases separating them. CDR3 length equals 13 residues. The CDR3 DNA follows: TGCAGCGTTGTGAGTGGGACTCACACTGAAGCTTTCTTT. This codes for CSVVSGTHTEAFF.

The chain uses TRBV30 and TRBJ1-1; maybe TRBD1 (5 bases). This CDR3 comprises 13 residues. V shed 4 bases and J shed 4 bases, with 13 bases lying between them. CDR1 is GTSNPN, CDR2 SVGIG, per germline (reference sequence). The CDR3 nucleotides read TGTGCCTGGATCTTCAAGGGGCCCACTGAAGCTTTCTTT. Its translation is CAWIFKGPTEAFF.

The rearrangement uses TRBV27 and TRBJ1-6; the match to TRBD1 covers 9 bases. CDR1 and CDR2 (germline): MNHEY, SMNVEV (reference sequence). This CDR3 spans 15 amino acids. After removal of 6 bases from V and 3 bases from J, the junction contained 3 bases not matched to a gene. The CDR3 sequence is CASRGQGYYNSPLHF. The CDR3 region has the DNA TGTGCCAGCAGGGGACAGGGATACTATAATTCACCCCTCCACTTT.